This T cell receptor beta chain stems from a study of blood T cell repertoires in COVID-19. As for the study in general: There were acute and convalescent COVID-19 samples, and they came from the United States, Italy and Spain.

In the authors' workflow: Quantification of nucleated cells was approximated via reference gene primer amplification. Assay: immunoSEQ multiplex PCR; the TCRdb copy retains only in-frame clones and omits some. V, J and clone size are taken as reported in that table, and D and trimming were inferred from the DNA itself. The sample has just over 650,000 clones, 80% to 90% seen once. CDR3 size: 21 residues. V gave up 7 bases and J gave up 4 bases, with 37 bases separating them. Per the germline V gene, CDR1 is KGHDR and CDR2 is SFDVKD. Sequencing was performed on peripheral blood. The gene calls are TRBV24-1 and TRBJ2-7; D perhaps matches TRBD1 (5 bases). This clonotype was obtained from a young woman with acute or convalescent COVID-19. CDR3 protein: CATSGPSPDSLAYGDVYEQYF. The CDR3 DNA reads as TGTGCCACCAGCGGGCCCTCTCCCGACAGTCTGGCCTATGGGGATGTTTACGAGCAGTACTTC.